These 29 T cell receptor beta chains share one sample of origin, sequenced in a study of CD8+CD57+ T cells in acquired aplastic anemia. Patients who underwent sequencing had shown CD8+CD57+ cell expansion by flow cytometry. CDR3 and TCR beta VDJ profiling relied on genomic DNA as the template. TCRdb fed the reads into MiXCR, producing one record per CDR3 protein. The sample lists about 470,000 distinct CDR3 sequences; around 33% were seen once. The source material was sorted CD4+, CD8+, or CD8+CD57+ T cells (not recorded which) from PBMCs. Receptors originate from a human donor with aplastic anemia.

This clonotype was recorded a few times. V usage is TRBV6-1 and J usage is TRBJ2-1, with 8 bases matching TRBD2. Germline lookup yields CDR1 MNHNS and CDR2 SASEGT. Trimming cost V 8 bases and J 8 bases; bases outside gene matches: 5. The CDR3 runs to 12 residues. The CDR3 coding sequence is TGTGCCAGCGGGACTAGGCCCTATGAGCAGTTCTTC. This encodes CASGTRPYEQFF.

This CDR3 is CASSLGVNRGNTIYF. As DNA, the CDR3 is TGTGCCAGCAGCTTGGGGGTAAATCGGGGAAACACCATATATTTT. The chain is built from TRBV5-5 and TRBJ1-3, with no clear D. This CDR3 has 15 residues. V was cut by 0 bases and J by 4 bases, with 11 bases left in between. CDR1 is SGHKS and CDR2 is YYEKEE in the germline V gene (reference sequence).

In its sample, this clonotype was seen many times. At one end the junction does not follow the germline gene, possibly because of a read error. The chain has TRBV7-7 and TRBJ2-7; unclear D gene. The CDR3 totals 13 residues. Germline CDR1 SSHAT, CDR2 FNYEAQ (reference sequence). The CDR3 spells CASSLTDRNEQYF. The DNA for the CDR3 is TGTGCTAGCAGCTTAACGGACCGGAACGAGCAGTACTTC.

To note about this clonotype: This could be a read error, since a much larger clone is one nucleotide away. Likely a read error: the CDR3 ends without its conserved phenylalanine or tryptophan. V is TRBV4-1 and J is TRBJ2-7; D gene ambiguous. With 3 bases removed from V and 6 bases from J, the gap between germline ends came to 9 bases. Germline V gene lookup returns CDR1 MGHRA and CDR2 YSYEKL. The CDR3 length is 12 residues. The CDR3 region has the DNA TGCGCCAGCAGCCATTATGGGTTCGAGCAGTACTCC. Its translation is CASSHYGFEQYS.

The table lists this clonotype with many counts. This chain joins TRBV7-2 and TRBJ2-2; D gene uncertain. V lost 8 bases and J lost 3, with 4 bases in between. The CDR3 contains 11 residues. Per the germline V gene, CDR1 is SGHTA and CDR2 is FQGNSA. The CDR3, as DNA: TGTGCCAGCGGAGACACCGGGGAGCTGTTTTTT. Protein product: CASGDTGELFF.

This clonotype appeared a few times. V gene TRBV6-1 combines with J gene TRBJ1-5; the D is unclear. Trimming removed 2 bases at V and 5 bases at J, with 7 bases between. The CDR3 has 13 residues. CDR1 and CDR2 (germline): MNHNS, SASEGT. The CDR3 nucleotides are TGTGCCAGCAGTGAAAGAGAGTATCAGCCCCAGCATTTT. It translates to CASSEREYQPQHF.

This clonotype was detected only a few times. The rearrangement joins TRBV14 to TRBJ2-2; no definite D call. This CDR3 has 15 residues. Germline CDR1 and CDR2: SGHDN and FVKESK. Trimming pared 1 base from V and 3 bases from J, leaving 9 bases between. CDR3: CASSQATGHTGELFF. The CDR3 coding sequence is TGTGCCAGCAGCCAAGCAACGGGTCACACCGGGGAGCTGTTTTTT. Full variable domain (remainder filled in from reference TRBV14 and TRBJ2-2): EAGVTQFPSHSVIEKGQTVTLRCDPISGHDNLYWYRRVMGKEIKFLLHFVKESKQDESGMPNNRFLAERTGGTYSTLKVQPAELEDSGVYFCASSQATGHTGELFFGEGSRLTVL.

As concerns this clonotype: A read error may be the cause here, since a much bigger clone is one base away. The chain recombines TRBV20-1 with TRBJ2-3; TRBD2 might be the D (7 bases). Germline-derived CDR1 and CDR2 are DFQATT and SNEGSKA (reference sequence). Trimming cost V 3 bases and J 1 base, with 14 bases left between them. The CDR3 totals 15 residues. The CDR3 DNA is TGCAGTGCTAGCAGATCCGGGGGGCGCACAGATACGCAGTATTTT. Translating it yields CSASRSGGRTDTQYF.

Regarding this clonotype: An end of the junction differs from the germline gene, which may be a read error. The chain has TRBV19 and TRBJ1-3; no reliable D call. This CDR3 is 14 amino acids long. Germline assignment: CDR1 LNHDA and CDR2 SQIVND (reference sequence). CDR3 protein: CPSSLGRGGNTIYF. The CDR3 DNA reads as TGTCCCAGCAGTTTGGGCCGCGGGGGAAACACCATATATTTT.

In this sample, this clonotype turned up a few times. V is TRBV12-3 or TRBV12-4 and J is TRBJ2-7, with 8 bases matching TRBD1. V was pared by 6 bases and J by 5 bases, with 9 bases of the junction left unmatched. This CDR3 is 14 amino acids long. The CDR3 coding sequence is TGTGCCAGCAGGGGGAGGACAGGGCCAAACGAGCAGTACTTC. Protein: CASRGRTGPNEQYF.

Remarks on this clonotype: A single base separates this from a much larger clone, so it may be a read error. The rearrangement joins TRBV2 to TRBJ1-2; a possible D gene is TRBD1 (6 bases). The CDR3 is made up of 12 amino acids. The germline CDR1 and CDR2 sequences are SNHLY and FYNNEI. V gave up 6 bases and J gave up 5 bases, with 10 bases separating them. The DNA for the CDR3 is TGTGCCAGCAGACGACAGGTTTATGGCTACACCTTC. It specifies CASRRQVYGYTF.

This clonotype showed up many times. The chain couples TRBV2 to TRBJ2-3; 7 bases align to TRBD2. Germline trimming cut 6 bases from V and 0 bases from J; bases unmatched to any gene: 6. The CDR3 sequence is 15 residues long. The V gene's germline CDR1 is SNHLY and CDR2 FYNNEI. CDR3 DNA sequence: TGTGCCAGCAGGCGACTAGCTCTTAGCACAGATACGCAGTATTTT. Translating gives CASRRLALSTDTQYF.

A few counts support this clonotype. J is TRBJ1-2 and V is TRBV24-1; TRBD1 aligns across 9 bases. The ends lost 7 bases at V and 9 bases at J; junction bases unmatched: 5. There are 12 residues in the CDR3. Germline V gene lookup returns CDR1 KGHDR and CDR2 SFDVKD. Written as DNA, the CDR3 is TGTGCCACCAGCGGACAGGGGACGAGCTACACCTTC. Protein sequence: CATSGQGTSYTF.

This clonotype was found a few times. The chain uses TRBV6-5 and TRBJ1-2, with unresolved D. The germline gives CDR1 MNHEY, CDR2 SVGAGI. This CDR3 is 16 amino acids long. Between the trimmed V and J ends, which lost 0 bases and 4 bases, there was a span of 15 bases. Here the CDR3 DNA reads TGTGCCAGCAGTTACTCATCGGGCACGAGCCGCTATGGCTACACCTTC. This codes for CASSYSSGTSRYGYTF.

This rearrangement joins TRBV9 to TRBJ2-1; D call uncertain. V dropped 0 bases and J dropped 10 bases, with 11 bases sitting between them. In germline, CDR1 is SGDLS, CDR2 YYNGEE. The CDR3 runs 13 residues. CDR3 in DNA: TGTGCCAGCAGCGTAGCTACGAGAGGAGAGCAGTTCTTC. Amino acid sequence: CASSVATRGEQFF.

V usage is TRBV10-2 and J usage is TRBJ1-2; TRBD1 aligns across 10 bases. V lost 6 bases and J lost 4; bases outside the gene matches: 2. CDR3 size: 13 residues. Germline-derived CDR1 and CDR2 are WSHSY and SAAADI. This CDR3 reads CASRTGGVYGYTF. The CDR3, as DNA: TGCGCCAGCAGGACAGGGGGCGTCTATGGCTACACCTTC.

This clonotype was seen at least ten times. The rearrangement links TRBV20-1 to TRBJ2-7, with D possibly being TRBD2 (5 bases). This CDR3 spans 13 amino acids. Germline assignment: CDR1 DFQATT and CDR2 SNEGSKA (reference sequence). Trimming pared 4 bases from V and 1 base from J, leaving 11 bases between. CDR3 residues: CSAIYGVSYEQYF. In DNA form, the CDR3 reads TGCAGTGCTATATACGGGGTTTCCTACGAGCAGTACTTC.

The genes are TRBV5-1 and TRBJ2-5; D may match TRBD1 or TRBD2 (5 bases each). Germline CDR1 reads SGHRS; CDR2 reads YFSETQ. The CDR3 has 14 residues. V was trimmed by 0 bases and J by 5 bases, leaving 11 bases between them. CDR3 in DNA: TGCGCCAGCAGCTTGGGGCTGGGGGTGGAGACCCAGTACTTC. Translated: CASSLGLGVETQYF.

The chain's CDR3 is CASSQGDLKETQYF. The CDR3 DNA follows: TGTGCCAGCAGCCAAGGTGATTTGAAGGAGACCCAGTACTTC. The chain couples TRBV4-2 to TRBJ2-5; D not resolved. The germline gives CDR1 LGHNA, CDR2 YNFKEQ. V gave up 1 base and J gave up 5 bases, with 11 bases separating them. CDR3 length: 14 amino acids.

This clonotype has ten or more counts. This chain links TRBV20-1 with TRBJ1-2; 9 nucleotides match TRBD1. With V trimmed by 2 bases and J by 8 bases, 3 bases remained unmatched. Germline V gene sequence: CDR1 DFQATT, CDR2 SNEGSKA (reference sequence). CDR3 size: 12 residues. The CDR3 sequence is CSARSGTGGYTF. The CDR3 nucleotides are TGCAGTGCTAGATCAGGGACAGGGGGCTACACCTTC.

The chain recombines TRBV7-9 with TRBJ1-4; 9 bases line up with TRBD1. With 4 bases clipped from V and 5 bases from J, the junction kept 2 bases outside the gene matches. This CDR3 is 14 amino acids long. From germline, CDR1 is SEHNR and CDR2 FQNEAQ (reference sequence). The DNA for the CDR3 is TGTGCCAGCAGCTGGACAGGGGTCAATGAAAAACTGTTTTTT. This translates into CASSWTGVNEKLFF.

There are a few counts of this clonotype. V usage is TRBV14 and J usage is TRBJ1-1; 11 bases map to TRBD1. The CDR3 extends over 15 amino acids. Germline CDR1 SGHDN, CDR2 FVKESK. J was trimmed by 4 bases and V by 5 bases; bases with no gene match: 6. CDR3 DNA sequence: TGTGCCAGCAGCATACGGACAGGGGGCGTCACTGAAGCTTTCTTT. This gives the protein CASSIRTGGVTEAFF.

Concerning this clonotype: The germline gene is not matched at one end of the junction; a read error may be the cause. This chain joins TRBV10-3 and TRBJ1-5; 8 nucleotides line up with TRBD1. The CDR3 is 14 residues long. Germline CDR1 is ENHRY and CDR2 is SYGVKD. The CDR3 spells CAISQGASSQPQRF. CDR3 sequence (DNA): TGTGCCATCAGTCAGGGGGCAAGCAGTCAGCCCCAGCGTTTT.

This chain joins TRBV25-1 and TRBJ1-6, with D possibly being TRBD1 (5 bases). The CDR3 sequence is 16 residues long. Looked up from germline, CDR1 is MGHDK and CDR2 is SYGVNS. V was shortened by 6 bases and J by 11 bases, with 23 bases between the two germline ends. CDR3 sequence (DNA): TGTGCCAGCAGCCCCCTTGTTACAGGTGCGAATCCACCCCTCCACTTT. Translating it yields CASSPLVTGANPPLHF. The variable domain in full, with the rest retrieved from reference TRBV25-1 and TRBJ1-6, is EADIYQTPRYLVIGTGKKITLECSQTMGHDKMYWYQQDPGMELHLIHYSYGVNSTEKGDLSSESTVSRIRTEHFPLTLESARPSHTSQYLCASSPLVTGANPPLHFGNGTRLTVT.

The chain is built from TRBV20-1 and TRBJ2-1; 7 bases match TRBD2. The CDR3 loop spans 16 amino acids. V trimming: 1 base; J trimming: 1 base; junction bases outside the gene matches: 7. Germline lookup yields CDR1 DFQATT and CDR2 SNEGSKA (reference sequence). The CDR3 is CSARVSGLVSYNEQFF. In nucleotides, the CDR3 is TGCAGTGCTAGAGTTAGCGGACTAGTATCCTACAATGAGCAGTTCTTC.

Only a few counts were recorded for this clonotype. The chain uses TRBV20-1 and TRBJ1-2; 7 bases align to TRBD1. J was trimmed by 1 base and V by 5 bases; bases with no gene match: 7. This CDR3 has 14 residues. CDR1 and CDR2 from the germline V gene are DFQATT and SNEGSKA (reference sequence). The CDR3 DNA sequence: TGCAGTGCTCCTCCGGGACAGCGTAACTATGGCTACACCTTC. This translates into CSAPPGQRNYGYTF.

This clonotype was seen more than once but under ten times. The CDR3 loop is CASSQDFSDTQYF. CDR3 in DNA: TGCGCCAGCAGCCAAGACTTTTCAGATACGCAGTATTTT. V usage is TRBV4-1 and J usage is TRBJ2-3; D gene ambiguous. Germline V lookup: CDR1 MGHRA, CDR2 YSYEKL. The length of the CDR3 is 13 residues. Trimming removed 0 bases from V and 4 bases from J, with 5 bases in between.

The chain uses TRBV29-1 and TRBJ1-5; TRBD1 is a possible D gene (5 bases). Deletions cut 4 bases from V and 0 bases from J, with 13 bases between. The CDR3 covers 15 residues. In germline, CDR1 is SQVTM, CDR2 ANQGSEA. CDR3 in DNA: TGCAGCGTTGCTAAGGGGAGTGATAGCAATCAGCCCCAGCATTTT. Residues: CSVAKGSDSNQPQHF.

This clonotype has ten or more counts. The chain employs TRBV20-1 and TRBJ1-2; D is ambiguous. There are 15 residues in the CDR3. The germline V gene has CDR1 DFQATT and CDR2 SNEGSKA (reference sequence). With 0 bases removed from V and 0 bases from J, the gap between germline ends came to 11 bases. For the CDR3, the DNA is TGCAGTGCTAGAGATCTCGGGCGCTCTAACTATGGCTACACCTTC. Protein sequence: CSARDLGRSNYGYTF.